Listed here are 4 T cell receptor beta chains from one sample, sequenced in a study of T cell responses to AZD1222 COVID-19 vaccine listed by TCRdb under 2021. The library was generated by the immunoSEQ multiplex PCR assay. Not all clones reach the TCRdb copy of this immuneACCESS table, which keeps in-frame sequences only. Checked studies attribute under half of the gap to unresolved V genes and leave the rest unexplained. This sample has around 79,000 clones in its table, and around nine tenths of those were observed once. The ten top clones hold about 1.6% of the sample. The time point tag for this specimen amounts to: baseline before first vaccination. The sequencing used peripheral blood, collected on day 0 of AZD1222 vaccination. These receptors came from an adult in good health.

V gene TRBV27 combines with J gene TRBJ2-3, with 8 bases fitting TRBD2. V was clipped by 6 bases and J by 1 base; unmatched bases: 6. The CDR3 consists of 15 residues. Germline V gives CDR1 MNHEY, CDR2 SMNVEV (reference sequence). The CDR3 sequence: CASRGLGAGTDTQYF. Written as DNA, the CDR3 is TGTGCCAGCAGGGGACTAGGTGCGGGCACAGATACGCAGTATTTT.

The chain is built from TRBV2 and TRBJ2-5; D unresolved. This CDR3 has 12 residues. CDR1 and CDR2 from the germline V gene are SNHLY and FYNNEI. The CDR3 DNA follows: TGTGCGAGCCGGGCAAACCAAGAGACCCAGTACTTC. Protein: CASRANQETQYF. Using reference TRBV2 and TRBJ2-5 for the parts outside the CDR3, the full variable domain is EPEVTQTPSHQVTQMGQEVILRCVPISNHLYFYWYRQILGQKVEFLVSFYNNEISEKSEIFDDQFSVERPDGSNFTLKIRSTKLEDSAMYFCASRANQETQYFGPGTRLLVL.

The chain uses TRBV12-3 or TRBV12-4 and TRBJ1-5; D call uncertain. This CDR3 has 13 amino acids. V lost 6 bases to trimming and J lost 4 bases, with 10 bases between them. Here the CDR3 reads CASRESGNQPQHF. The CDR3 coding sequence is TGTGCCAGCAGAGAGTCAGGTAATCAGCCCCAGCATTTT.

The chain links TRBV9 to TRBJ1-6; TRBD1 agrees at 10 bases. The V gene end was trimmed by 3 bases and the J gene end by 9 bases; junction bases not matched to a gene: 6. CDR3 size: 15 residues. Germline CDR1 reads SGDLS; CDR2 reads YYNGEE. The CDR3 DNA is TGTGCCAGCAGCGGTGGGGGACAGGGGATTTCACCCCTCCACTTT. Amino acids: CASSGGGQGISPLHF.